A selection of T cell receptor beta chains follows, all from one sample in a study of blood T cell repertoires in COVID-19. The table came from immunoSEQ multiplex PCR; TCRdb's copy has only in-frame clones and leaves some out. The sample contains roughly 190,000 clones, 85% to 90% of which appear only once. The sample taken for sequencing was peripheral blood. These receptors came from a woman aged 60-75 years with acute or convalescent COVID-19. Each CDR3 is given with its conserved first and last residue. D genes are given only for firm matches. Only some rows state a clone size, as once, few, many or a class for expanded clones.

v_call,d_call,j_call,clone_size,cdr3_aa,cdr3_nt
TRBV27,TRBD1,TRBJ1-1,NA,CASSHRGVGTEAFF,TGTGCCAGCAGTCACAGGGGAGTCGGCACTGAAGCTTTCTTT
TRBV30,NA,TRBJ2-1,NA,CAWSVTSNEQFF,TGTGCCTGGAGTGTCACGAGCAATGAGCAGTTCTTC
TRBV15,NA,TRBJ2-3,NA,CATSRDGNPLLGSTDTQYF,TGTGCCACCAGCAGAGATGGGAACCCCTTACTAGGCAGCACAGATACGCAGTATTTT
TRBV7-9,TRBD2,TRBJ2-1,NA,CASSPRLAGGQSTYNEQFF,TGTGCCAGCAGCCCTAGACTAGCGGGAGGGCAGTCGACCTACAATGAGCAGTTCTTC
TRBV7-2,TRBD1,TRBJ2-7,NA,CASSVQTGGERQYF,TGTGCCAGCAGCGTCCAGACAGGGGGAGAACGGCAGTACTTC
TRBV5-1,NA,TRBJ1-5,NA,CASSPGGWQGGPQHF,TGCGCCAGCAGCCCCGGCGGATGGCAGGGCGGGCCCCAGCATTTT
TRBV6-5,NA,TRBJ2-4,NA,CASRENIQYF,TGTGCCAGCCGCGAAAACATTCAGTACTTC
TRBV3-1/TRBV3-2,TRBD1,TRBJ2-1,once,CASSQAGTGYNEQFF,TGTGCCAGCAGCCAAGCCGGGACAGGGTACAATGAGCAGTTCTTC
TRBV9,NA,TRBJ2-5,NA,CASSVGPAQDETQYF,TGTGCCAGCAGCGTAGGTCCCGCTCAGGATGAGACCCAGTACTTC
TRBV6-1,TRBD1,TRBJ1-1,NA,CASSESSEDRF,TGTGCCAGCAGTGAGTCTTCGGAGGACAGGTTT
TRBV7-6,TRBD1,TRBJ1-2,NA,CASSLRSRQGADGYTF,TGTGCCAGCAGCTTAAGGTCAAGGCAGGGGGCCGATGGCTACACCTTC
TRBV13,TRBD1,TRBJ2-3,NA,CASSLTGATDTQYF,TGTGCCAGCAGCTTAACAGGGGCCACAGATACGCAGTATTTT
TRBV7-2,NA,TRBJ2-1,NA,CASSEGLYNEQFF,TGTGCCAGCAGTGAGGGACTTTACAATGAGCAGTTCTTC
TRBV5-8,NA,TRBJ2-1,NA,CASSYGPGENEQFF,TGTGCCAGCAGCTACGGACCCGGGGAGAATGAGCAGTTCTTC
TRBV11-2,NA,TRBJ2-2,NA,CASSLLRRAAPGELFF,TGTGCCAGCAGCTTACTTCGCAGGGCTGCTCCCGGGGAGCTGTTTTTT
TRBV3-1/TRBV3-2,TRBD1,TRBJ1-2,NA,CASSSRTGEGGYTF,TGTGCCAGCAGCTCCCGGACAGGGGAGGGTGGCTACACCTTC
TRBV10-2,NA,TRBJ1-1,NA,CASSESWGDGGTEAFF,TGCGCCAGCAGTGAGTCGTGGGGAGACGGGGGAACTGAAGCTTTCTTT
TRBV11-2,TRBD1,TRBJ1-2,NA,CASSPSPRDRPYGYTF,TGTGCCAGCAGCCCCTCTCCCCGGGACAGACCTTATGGCTACACCTTC
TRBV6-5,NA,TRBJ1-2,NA,CASSYGRGGLGYTF,TGTGCCAGCAGTTACGGCCGGGGAGGGCTAGGCTACACCTTC
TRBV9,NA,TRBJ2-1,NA,CASSVDSALYNEQFF,TGTGCCAGCAGCGTAGATAGCGCACTGTACAATGAGCAGTTCTTC
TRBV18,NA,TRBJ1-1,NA,CASSPQGQNTEAFF,TGTGCCAGCTCACCACAGGGACAGAACACTGAAGCTTTCTTT